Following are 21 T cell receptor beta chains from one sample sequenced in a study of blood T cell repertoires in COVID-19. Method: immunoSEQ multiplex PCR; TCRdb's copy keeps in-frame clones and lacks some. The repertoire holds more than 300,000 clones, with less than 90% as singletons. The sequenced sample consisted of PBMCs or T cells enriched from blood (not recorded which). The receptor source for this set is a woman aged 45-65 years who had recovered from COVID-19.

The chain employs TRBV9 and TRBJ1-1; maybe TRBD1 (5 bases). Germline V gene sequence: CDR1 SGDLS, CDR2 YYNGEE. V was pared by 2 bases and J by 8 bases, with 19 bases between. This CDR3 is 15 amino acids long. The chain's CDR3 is CASSVFLNTDREAFF. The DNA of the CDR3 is TGTGCCAGCAGCGTCTTCTTAAACACCGACAGAGAAGCTTTCTTT.

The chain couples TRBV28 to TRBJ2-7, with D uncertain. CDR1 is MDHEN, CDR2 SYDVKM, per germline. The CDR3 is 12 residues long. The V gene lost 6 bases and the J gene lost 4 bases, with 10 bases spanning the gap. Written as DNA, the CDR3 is TGTGCCAGCAGCCTAGTCCCATACGAGCAGTACTTC. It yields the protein CASSLVPYEQYF.

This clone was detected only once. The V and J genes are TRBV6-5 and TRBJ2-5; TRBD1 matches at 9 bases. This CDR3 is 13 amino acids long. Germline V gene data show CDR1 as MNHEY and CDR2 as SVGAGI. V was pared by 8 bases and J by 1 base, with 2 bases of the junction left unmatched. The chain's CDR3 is CASWGQGQETQYF. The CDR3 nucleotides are TGTGCCAGCTGGGGACAGGGCCAAGAGACCCAGTACTTC.

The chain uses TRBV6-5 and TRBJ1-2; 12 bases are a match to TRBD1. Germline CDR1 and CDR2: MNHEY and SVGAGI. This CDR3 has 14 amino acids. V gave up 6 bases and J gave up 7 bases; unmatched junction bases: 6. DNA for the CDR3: TGTGCCAGCAGCTCCGGGACAGGGGGCTCTGGCTACACCTTC. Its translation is CASSSGTGGSGYTF.

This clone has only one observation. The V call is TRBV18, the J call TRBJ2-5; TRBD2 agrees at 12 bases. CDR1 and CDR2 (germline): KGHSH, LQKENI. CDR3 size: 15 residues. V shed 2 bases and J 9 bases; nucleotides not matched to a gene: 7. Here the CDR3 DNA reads TGTGCCAGCTCACCATTGACTAGCGGGAGTCTAGCCCAGTACTTC. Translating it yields CASSPLTSGSLAQYF.

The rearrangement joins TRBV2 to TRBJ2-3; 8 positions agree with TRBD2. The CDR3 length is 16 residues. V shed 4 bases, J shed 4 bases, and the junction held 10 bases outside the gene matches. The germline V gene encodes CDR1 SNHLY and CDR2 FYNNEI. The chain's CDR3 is CASSVLYGGAADTQYF. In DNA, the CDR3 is TGTGCCAGCAGTGTACTATACGGGGGGGCCGCAGATACGCAGTATTTT. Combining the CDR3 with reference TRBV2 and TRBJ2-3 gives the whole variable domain EPEVTQTPSHQVTQMGQEVILRCVPISNHLYFYWYRQILGQKVEFLVSFYNNEISEKSEIFDDQFSVERPDGSNFTLKIRSTKLEDSAMYFCASSVLYGGAADTQYFGPGTRLTVL.

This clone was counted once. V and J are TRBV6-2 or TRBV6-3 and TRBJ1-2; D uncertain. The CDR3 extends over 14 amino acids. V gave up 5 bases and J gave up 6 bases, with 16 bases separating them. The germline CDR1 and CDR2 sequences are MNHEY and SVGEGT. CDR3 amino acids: CASSRGIITNGYTF. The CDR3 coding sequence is TGTGCCAGCAGTCGCGGCATTATTACGAATGGCTACACCTTC.

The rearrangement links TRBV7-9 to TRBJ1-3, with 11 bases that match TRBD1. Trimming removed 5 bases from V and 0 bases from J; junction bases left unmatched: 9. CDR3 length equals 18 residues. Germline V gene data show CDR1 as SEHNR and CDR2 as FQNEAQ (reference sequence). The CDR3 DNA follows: TGTGCCAGCAGCCTTGGGACAGGGGGGCTCATCTCTGGAAACACCATATATTTT. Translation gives CASSLGTGGLISGNTIYF.

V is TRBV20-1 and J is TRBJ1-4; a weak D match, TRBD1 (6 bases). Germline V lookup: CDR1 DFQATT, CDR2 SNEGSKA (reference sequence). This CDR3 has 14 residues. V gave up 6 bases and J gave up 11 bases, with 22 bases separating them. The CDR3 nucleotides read TGCAGTGCAAGTGGTGGGACACCCGAAGGGAAACTGTTTTTT. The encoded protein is CSASGGTPEGKLFF.

The CDR3 bases are TGTGCCAGCAGCTTACAGGGGGCAGATACGCAGTATTTT. Encoded protein: CASSLQGADTQYF. The rearrangement links TRBV5-6 to TRBJ2-3, with 8 bases aligning to TRBD1. V lost 2 bases and J lost 4; bases outside the gene matches: 0. From germline, CDR1 is SGHDT and CDR2 YYEEEE. This CDR3 has 13 amino acids.

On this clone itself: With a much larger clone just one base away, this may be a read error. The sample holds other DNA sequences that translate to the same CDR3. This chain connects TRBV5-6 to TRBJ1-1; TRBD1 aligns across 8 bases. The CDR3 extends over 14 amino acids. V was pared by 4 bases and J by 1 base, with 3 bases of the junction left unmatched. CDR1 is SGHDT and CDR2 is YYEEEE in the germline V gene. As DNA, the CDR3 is TGTGCCAGCAGCCTGACAGGGGCGAACACTGAAGCTTTCTTT. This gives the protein CASSLTGANTEAFF.

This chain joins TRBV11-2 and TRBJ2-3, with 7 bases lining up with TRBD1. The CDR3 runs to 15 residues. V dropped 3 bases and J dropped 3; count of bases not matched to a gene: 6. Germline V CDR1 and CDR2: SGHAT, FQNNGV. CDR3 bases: TGTGCCAGCAGCTTTTTACCACAGGGGACAGATACGCAGTATTTT. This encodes CASSFLPQGTDTQYF.

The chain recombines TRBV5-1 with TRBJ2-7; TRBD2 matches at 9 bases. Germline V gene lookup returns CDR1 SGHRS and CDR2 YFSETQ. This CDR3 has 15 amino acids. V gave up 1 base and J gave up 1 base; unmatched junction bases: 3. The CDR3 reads CASSLLTSGSYEQYF. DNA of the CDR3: TGCGCCAGCAGCTTGTTAACTAGCGGGTCCTACGAGCAGTACTTC.

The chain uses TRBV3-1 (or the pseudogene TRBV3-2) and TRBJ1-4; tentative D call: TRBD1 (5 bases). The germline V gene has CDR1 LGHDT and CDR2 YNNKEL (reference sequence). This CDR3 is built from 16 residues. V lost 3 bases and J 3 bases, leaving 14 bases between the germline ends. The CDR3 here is CASSQAPGLSNEKLFF. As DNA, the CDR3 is TGTGCCAGCAGCCAGGCGCCGGGACTTTCTAATGAAAAACTGTTTTTT.

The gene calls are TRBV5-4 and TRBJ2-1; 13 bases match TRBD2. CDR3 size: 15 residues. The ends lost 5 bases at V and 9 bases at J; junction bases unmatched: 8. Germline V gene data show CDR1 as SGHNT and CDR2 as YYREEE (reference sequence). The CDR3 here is CASRSRTSGSGEQFF. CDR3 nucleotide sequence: TGTGCCAGCAGGTCGAGGACTAGCGGGAGTGGTGAGCAGTTCTTC.

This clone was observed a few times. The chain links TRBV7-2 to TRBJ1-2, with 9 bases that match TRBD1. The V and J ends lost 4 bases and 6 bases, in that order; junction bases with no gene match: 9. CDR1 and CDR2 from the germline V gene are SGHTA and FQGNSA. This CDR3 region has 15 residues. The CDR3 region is CASSSNRGRGNGYTF. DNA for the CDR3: TGTGCCAGCAGCTCCAACAGGGGGCGGGGGAATGGCTACACCTTC.

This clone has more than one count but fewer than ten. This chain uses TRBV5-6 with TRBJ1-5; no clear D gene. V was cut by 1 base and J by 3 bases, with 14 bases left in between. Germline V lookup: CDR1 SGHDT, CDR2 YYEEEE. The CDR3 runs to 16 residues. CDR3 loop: CASSLFGRGINQPQHF. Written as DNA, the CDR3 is TGTGCCAGCAGCTTGTTCGGGCGGGGTATCAATCAGCCCCAGCATTTT.

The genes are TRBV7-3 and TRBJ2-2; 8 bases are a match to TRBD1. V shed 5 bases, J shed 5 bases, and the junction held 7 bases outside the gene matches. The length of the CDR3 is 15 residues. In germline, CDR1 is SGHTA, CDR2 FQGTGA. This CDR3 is CASSRGRGQTGELFF. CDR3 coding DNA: TGTGCCAGCAGCCGAGGCAGGGGGCAAACCGGGGAGCTGTTTTTT. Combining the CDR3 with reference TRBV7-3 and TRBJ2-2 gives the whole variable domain GAGVSQTPSNKVTEKGKYVELRCDPISGHTALYWYRQSLGQGPEFLIYFQGTGAADDSGLPNDRFFAVRPEGSVSTLKIQRTERGDSAVYLCASSRGRGQTGELFFGEGSRLTVL.

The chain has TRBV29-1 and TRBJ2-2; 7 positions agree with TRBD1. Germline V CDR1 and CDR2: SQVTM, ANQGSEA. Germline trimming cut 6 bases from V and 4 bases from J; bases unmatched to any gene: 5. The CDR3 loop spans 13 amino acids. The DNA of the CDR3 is TGCAGCGTGACAGGGCGCGGCACCGGGGAGCTGTTTTTT. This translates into CSVTGRGTGELFF.

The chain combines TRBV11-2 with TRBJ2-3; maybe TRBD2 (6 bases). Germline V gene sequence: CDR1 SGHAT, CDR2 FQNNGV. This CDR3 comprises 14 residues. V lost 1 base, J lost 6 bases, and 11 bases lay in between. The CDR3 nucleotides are TGTGCCAGCAGCTTAGGCGGGGCGGGGGATACGCAGTATTTT. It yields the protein CASSLGGAGDTQYF.

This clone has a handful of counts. The CDR3 region has the DNA TGTGCCAGCAGCTTAGGCGGGGCTAATGGCTACACCTTC. Translating gives CASSLGGANGYTF. The chain has TRBV7-3 and TRBJ1-2, with a tentative D call TRBD1 (5 bases). The CDR3 runs 13 residues. Per germline, CDR1 SGHTA and CDR2 FQGTGA. The V gene lost 2 bases and the J gene lost 6 bases, with 10 bases spanning the gap.